A selection of T cell receptor beta chains follows, all from one sample in a study of human T cells and chemical hapten exposure. TCRdb reprocessed the reads with MiXCR, giving one entry per CDR3 protein. The repertoire has about 120,000 distinct CDR3 sequences, over 7.5% of them found once; the top ten carry more than 1.3%. The sequencing input was whole blood. The receptor set was obtained from a human donor in good health. Some clones in this sample may be carry-over from other donors' samples. Both conserved end residues are part of each CDR3. A D gene is named only where the DNA matches it firmly. The size entry is marked missing in some rows and otherwise reads once, few, many or a size class.

V	size	J	D	DNA	CDR3
TRBV4-1	NA	TRBJ2-1	TRBD2	TGCGCCAGCAGCCAACGTGGGGCGGGCGGGAGAGACAATGAGCAGTTCTTC	CASSQRGAGGRDNEQFF
TRBV12-3/TRBV12-4	few	TRBJ1-1	NA	TGTGCCAGCAGAAGAATTATCCCGGGACGGATGAACACTGAAGCTTTCTTT	CASRRIIPGRMNTEAFF
TRBV19	NA	TRBJ2-2	NA	TGTGCCAGTAGTACTCTAGAGTACGGGGAGCTGTTTTTT	CASSTLEYGELFF
TRBV27	NA	TRBJ2-7	NA	TGTGCCAGCAGTTTATCATCAGGGGTCTTCAGGGACGAGCAGTACTTC	CASSLSSGVFRDEQYF
TRBV6-2/TRBV6-3	few	TRBJ2-1	TRBD2	TGTGCCAGCAGGGATCGGACTAGCGGGAGTTCTCATGAGCAGTTCTTC	CASRDRTSGSSHEQFF
TRBV18	NA	TRBJ2-6	NA	TGTGCCAGCTCACCAGAATCAGGGTCGGGGGCCAACGTCCTGACTTTC	CASSPESGSGANVLTF
TRBV7-9	NA	TRBJ2-1	TRBD2	TGTGCCAGCAGCGATACTAGCGGGGGTTCCTACAATGAGCAGTTCTTC	CASSDTSGGSYNEQFF
TRBV12-3/TRBV12-4	NA	TRBJ2-3	TRBD2	TGTGCCAGCAGTTTGACTAGCGGGGAATCCGTTACGCAGTATTTT	CASSLTSGESVTQYF
TRBV29-1	NA	TRBJ2-1	TRBD2	TGCAGCGTTCAAAAGCGGGAGGATGAGCAGTTCTTC	CSVQKREDEQFF
TRBV6-5	NA	TRBJ2-1	TRBD2	TGTGCCAGCAGTTACTTCCCGGGACTAGCGGGGGGAAGCTCCTACAATGAGCAGTTCTTC	CASSYFPGLAGGSSYNEQFF
TRBV4-2	many	TRBJ1-6	TRBD1	TGTGCCAGCAGCCGGGGACAGGGGAATTCACCCCTCCACTTT	CASSRGQGNSPLHF
TRBV7-8	many	TRBJ2-7	NA	TGTGCCAGCGGTCCACCGGAAGGGACACCCGTCCCGAGCTCCTACGAGCAGTACTTC	CASGPPEGTPVPSSYEQYF
TRBV12-3/TRBV12-4	NA	TRBJ2-7	NA	TGTGCCAGCAGTTTAGGTGTGGAGCAGTACTTC	CASSLGVEQYF
TRBV6-5	NA	TRBJ2-7	TRBD2	TGTGCCAGCATAAGGCGTCTAGCGGCTCCCTACGAGCAGTACTTC	CASIRRLAAPYEQYF
TRBV14	many	TRBJ2-3	TRBD2	TGTGCCAGCAGCGTCACTAGCGGGGGGAGCACAGATACGCAGTATTTT	CASSVTSGGSTDTQYF
TRBV5-1	few	TRBJ1-1	NA	TGCGCCAGCAGCTTAGCGGGGGAAGCTTTCTTT	CASSLAGEAFF
TRBV5-1	many	TRBJ1-3	NA	TGCGCCAGCAGCTTGGCCCGAGCGGGGTCTGGAAACACCATATATTTT	CASSLARAGSGNTIYF
TRBV7-9	few	TRBJ2-5	NA	TGTGCCAGCAGCTTAATCGACTCACCGGTGGAGACCCAGTACTTC	CASSLIDSPVETQYF
TRBV2	NA	TRBJ1-1	TRBD1	TGTGCCAGCAGTGCTGACAGGGCCACTGAAGCTTTCTTT	CASSADRATEAFF
TRBV11-3	NA	TRBJ2-1	NA	TGTGCCAGCAGCTTAGTGACAGAGGATGAGCAGTTCTTC	CASSLVTEDEQFF
TRBV15	many	TRBJ2-3	TRBD2	TGTGCCACCAGCAGAGCGCTAGCGGGGTTCAGCACAGATACGCAGTATTTT	CATSRALAGFSTDTQYF
TRBV7-2	many	TRBJ1-1	NA	TGTGCCAGCAGCTTAGATACAGGACAGAGGAACACTGAAGCTTTCTTT	CASSLDTGQRNTEAFF
TRBV20-1	NA	TRBJ2-1	NA	TGCAGTGCTACCAGAGAACCCTACAATGAGCAGTTCTTC	CSATREPYNEQFF
TRBV7-8	NA	TRBJ2-1	TRBD2	TGTGCCAGCAGCTTGAAGCGGGAGTTGAATGAGCAGTTCTTC	CASSLKRELNEQFF
TRBV11-2	many	TRBJ1-1	TRBD1	TGTGCCAGCAGCTTAGCTCGGACAGGGGGCACTGAAGCTTTCTTT	CASSLARTGGTEAFF
TRBV6-1	many	TRBJ2-2	TRBD2	TGTGCCAGCAGTGCGTCGGGACTAGTCGTCACCGGGGAGCTGTTTTTT	CASSASGLVVTGELFF
TRBV2	many	TRBJ1-3	NA	TGTGCCAGCAGTGCCACCCTCGGGCGTGGAAACACCATATATTTT	CASSATLGRGNTIYF
TRBV7-8	few	TRBJ2-1	NA	TGTGCCAGCAGCCAATGGACAGGGACTAACAATGAGCAGTTCTTC	CASSQWTGTNNEQFF
TRBV29-1	many	TRBJ1-2	NA	TGCAGCGTTGAACCGGGCTATGGCTACACCTTC	CSVEPGYGYTF